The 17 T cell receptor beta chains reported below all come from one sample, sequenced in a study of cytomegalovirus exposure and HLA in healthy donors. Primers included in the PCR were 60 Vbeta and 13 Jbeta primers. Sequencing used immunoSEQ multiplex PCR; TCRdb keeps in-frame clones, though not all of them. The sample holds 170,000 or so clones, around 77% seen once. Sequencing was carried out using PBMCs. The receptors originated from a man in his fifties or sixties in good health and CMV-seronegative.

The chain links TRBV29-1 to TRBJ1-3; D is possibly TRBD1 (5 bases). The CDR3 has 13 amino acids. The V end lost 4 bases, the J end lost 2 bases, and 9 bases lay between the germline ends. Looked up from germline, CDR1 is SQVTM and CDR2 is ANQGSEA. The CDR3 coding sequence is TGCAGCGTTGCCAGGGCGGCTGGAAACACCATATATTTT. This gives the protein CSVARAAGNTIYF.

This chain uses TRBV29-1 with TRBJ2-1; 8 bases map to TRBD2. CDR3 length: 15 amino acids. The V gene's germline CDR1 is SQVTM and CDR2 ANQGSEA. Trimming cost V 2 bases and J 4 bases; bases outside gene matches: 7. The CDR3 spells CSVEKRGGIYNEQFF. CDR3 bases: TGCAGCGTTGAAAAACGGGGGGGTATATACAATGAGCAGTTCTTC.

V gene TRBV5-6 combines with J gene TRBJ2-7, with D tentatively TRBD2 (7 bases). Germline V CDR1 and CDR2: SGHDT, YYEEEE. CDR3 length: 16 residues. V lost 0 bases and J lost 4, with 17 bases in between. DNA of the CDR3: TGTGCCAGCAGCTTGGTAGGGGGGACTATCGGATACGAGCAGTACTTC. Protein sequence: CASSLVGGTIGYEQYF.

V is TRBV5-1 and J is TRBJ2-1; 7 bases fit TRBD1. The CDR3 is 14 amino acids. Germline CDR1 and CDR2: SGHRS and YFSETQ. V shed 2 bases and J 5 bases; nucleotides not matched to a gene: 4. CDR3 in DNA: TGCGCCAGCAGCTTTTTGACAGGGAACAATGAGCAGTTCTTC. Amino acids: CASSFLTGNNEQFF.

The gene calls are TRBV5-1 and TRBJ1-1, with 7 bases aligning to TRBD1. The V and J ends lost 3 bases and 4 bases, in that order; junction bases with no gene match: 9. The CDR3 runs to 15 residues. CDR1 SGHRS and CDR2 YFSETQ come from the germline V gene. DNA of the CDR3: TGCGCCAGCAGCTGGGACAGCCTCACGGGCACTGAAGCTTTCTTT. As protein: CASSWDSLTGTEAFF.

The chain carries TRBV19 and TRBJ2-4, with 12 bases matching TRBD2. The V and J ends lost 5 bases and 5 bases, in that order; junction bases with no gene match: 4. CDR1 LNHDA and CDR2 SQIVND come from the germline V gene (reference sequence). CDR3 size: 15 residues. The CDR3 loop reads CASSLTSGSQNIQYF. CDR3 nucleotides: TGTGCCAGTAGTCTGACTAGCGGGAGTCAAAACATTCAGTACTTC.

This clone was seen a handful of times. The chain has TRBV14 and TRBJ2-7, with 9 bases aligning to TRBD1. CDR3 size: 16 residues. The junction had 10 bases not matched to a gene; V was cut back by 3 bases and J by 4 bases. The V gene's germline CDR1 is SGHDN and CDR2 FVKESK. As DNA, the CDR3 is TGTGCCAGCAGCCAGTCACAGGGGGCATTTGTTTACGAGCAGTACTTC. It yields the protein CASSQSQGAFVYEQYF.

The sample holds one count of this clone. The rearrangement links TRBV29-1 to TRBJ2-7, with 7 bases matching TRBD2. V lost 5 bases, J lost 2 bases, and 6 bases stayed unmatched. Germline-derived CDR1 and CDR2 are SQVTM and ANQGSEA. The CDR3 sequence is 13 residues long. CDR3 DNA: TGCAGCGTTTCGGGGGGACTTACCTACGAGCAGTACTTC. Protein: CSVSGGLTYEQYF.

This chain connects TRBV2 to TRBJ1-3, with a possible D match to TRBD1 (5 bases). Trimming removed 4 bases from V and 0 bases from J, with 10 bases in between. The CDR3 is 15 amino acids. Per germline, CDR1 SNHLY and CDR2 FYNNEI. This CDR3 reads CASSVPGGSGNTIYF. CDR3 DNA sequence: TGTGCCAGCAGTGTGCCCGGGGGCTCTGGAAACACCATATATTTT.

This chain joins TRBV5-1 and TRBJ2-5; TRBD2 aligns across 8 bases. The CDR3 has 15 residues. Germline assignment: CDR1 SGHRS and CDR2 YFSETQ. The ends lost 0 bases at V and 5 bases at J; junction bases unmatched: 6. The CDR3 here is CASSLEPGRGETQYF. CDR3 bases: TGCGCCAGCAGCTTGGAGCCCGGGAGGGGGGAGACCCAGTACTTC.

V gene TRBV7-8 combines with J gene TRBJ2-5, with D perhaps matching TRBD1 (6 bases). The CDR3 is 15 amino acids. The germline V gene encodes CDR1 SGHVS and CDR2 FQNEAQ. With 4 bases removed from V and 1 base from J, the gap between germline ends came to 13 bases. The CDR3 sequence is CASSWGQGRQETQYF. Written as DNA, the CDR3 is TGTGCCAGCAGCTGGGGTCAGGGGCGCCAAGAGACCCAGTACTTC.

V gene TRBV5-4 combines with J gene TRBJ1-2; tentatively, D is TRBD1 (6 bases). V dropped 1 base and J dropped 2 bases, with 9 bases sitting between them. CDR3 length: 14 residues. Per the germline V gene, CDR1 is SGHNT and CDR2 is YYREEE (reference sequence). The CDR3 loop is CASSLSGQNYGYTF. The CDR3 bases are TGTGCCAGCAGCTTGAGCGGACAGAACTATGGCTACACCTTC.

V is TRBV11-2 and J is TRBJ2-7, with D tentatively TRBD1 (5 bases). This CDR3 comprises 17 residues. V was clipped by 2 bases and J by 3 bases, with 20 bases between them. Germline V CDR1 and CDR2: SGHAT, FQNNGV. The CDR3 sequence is CASSLFMMGQGNYEQYF. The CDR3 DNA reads TGTGCCAGCAGCTTATTCATGATGGGGCAGGGTAACTACGAGCAGTACTTC.

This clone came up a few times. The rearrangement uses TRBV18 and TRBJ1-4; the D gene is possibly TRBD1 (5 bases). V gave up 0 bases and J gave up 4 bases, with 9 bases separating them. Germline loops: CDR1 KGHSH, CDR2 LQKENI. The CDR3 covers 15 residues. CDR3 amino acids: CASSPPSGHNEKLFF. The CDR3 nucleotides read TGTGCCAGCTCACCACCATCAGGGCATAATGAAAAACTGTTTTTT.

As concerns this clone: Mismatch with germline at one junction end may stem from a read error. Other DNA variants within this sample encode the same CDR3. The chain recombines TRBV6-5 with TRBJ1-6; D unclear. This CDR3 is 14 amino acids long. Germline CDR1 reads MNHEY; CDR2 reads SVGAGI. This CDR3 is CASTLGGVNSPLHF. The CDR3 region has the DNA TGTGCCAGCACGTTGGGCGGGGTAAATTCGCCCCTCCACTTT.

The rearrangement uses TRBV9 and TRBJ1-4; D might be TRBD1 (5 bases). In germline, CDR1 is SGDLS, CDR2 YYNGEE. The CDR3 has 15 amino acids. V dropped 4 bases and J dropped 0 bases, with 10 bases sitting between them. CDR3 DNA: TGTGCCAGCAGCCCCCAGGGTGCAACTAATGAAAAACTGTTTTTT. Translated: CASSPQGATNEKLFF. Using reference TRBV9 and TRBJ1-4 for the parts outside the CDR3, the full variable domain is DSGVTQTPKHLITATGQRVTLRCSPRSGDLSVYWYQQSLDQGLQFLIQYYNGEERAKGNILERFSAQQFPDLHSELNLSSLELGDSALYFCASSPQGATNEKLFFGSGTQLSVL.

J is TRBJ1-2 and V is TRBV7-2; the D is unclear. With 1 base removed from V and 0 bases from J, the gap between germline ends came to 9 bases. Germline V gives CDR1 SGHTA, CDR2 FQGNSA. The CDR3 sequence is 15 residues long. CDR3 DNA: TGTGCCAGCAGCTTAGAGCCCGCCCCTAACTATGGCTACACCTTC. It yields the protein CASSLEPAPNYGYTF.